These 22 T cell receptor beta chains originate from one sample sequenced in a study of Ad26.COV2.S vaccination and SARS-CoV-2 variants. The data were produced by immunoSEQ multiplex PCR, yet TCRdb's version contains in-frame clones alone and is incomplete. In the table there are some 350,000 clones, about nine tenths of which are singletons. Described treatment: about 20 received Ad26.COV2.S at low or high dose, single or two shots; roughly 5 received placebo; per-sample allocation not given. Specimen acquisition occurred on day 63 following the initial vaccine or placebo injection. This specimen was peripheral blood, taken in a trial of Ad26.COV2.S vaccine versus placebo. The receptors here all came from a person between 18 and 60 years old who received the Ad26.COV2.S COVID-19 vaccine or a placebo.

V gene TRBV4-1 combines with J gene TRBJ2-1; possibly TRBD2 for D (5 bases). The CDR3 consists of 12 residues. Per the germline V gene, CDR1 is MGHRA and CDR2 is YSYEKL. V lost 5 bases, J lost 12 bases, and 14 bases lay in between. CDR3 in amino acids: CASSDGGARQFF. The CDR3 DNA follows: TGCGCCAGCAGCGATGGAGGTGCTAGGCAGTTCTTC.

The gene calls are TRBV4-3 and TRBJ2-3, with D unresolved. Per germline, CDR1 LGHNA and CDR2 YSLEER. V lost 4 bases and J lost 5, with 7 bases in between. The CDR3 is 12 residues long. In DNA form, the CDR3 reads TGCGCCAGCAGCCGGGAAGGAGATACGCAGTATTTT. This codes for CASSREGDTQYF.

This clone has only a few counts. The CDR3 DNA sequence: TGTGCCAGCAGTTATTCTCTACCCGAGTTCCCCTTGGACAGGGAGGACACTGAAGCTTTCTTT. This sequence encodes CASSYSLPEFPLDREDTEAFF. This chain links TRBV28 with TRBJ1-1; TRBD1 matches 8 bases. Germline V gene data show CDR1 as MDHEN and CDR2 as SYDVKM. This CDR3 comprises 21 residues. J was trimmed by 3 bases and V by 4 bases; bases with no gene match: 25.

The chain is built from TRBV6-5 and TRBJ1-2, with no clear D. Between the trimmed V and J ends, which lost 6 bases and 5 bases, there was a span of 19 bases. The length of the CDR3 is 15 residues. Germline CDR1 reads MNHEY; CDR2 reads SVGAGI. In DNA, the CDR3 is TGTGCCAGCAGCCACCTCCGGAATAGCGGATATGGCTACACCTTC. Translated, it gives CASSHLRNSGYGYTF.

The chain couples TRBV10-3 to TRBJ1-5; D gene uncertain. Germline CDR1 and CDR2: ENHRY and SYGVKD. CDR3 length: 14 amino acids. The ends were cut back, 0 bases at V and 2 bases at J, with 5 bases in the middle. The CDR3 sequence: CAISESQGNQPQHF. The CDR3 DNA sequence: TGTGCCATCAGTGAGTCGCAAGGCAATCAGCCCCAGCATTTT.

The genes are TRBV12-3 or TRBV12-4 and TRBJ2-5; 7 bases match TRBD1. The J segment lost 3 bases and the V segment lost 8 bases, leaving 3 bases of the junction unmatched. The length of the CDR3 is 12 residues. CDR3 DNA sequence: TGTGCCAGCTCAGGGACAGAAGAGACCCAGTACTTC. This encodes CASSGTEETQYF.

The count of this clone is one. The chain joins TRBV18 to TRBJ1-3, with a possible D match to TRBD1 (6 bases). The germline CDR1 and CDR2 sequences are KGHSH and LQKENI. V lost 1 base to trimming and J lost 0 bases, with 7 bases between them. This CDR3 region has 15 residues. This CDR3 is CASSPRQDSGNTIYF. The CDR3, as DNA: TGTGCCAGCTCACCACGACAGGACTCTGGAAACACCATATATTTT.

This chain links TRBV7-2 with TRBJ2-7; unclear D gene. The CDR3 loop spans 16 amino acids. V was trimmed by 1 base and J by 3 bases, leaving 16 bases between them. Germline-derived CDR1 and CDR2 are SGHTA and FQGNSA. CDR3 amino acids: CASSLVCYGAYYEQYV. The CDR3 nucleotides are TGTGCCAGCAGCTTAGTTTGTTATGGCGCATACTACGAGCAGTACGTC.

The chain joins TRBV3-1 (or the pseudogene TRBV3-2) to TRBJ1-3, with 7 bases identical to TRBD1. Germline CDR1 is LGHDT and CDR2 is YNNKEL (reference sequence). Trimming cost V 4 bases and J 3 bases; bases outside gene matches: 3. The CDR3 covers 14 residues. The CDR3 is CASSPRGFGNTIYF. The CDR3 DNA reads TGTGCCAGCAGCCCCAGGGGGTTTGGAAACACCATATATTTT.

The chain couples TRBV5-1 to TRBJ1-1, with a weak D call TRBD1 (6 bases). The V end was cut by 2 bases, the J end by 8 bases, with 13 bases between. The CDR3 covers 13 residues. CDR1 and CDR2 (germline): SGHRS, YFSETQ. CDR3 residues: CASSFNTGSEAFF. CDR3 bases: TGCGCCAGCAGCTTCAACACAGGGTCCGAAGCTTTCTTT.

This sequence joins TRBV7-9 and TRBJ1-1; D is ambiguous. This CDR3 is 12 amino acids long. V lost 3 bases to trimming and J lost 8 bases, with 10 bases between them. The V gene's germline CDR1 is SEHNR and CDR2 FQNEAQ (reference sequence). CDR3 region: CASSFLNSEAFF. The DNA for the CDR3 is TGTGCCAGCAGCTTCCTTAACAGCGAAGCTTTCTTT.

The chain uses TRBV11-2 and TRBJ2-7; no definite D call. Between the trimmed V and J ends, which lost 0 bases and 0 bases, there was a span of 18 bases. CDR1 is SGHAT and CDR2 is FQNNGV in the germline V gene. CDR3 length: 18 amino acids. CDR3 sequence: CASSLELVTPTSSYEQYV. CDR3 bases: TGTGCCAGCAGCTTAGAGCTAGTCACCCCGACGAGCTCCTACGAGCAGTACGTC.

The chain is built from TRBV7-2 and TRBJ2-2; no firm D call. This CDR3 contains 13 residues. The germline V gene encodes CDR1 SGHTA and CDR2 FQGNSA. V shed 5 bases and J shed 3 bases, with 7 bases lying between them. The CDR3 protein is CASSQTDTGELFF. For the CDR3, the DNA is TGTGCCAGCAGCCAGACGGACACCGGGGAGCTGTTTTTT.

DNA of the CDR3: TGTGCCAGCAGCTTGGACAGCGATACGCAGTATTTT. It translates to CASSLDSDTQYF. This rearrangement joins TRBV5-4 to TRBJ2-3; D not resolved. Per germline, CDR1 SGHNT and CDR2 YYREEE (reference sequence). V shed 0 bases and J shed 6 bases, with 5 bases lying between them. The CDR3 is 12 residues long.

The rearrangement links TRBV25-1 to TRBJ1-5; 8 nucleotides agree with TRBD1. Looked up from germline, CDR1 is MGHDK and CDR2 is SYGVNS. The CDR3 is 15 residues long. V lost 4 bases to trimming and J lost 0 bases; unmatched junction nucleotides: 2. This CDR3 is CASSATGGSNQPQHF. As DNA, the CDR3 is TGTGCCAGCAGTGCCACAGGGGGTAGCAATCAGCCCCAGCATTTT.

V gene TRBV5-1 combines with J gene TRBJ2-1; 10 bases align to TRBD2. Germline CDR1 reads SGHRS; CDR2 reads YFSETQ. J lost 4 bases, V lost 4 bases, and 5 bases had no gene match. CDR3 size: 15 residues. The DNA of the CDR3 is TGCGCCAGCAGCATAGCGGGGGGAAGGTACAATGAGCAGTTCTTC. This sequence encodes CASSIAGGRYNEQFF.

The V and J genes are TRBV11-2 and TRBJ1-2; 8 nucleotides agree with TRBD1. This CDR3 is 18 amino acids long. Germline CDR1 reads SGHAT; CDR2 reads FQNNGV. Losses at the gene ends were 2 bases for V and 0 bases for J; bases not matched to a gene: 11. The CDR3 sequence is CASSLTDTGGIANYGYTF. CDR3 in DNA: TGTGCCAGCAGCTTAACCGACACAGGGGGTATCGCTAACTATGGCTACACCTTC.

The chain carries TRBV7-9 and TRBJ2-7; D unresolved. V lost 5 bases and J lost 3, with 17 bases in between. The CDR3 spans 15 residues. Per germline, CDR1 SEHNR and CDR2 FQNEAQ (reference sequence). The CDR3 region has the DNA TGTGCCAGCAGCCACGCATTAGTTGCCCACTACGAGCAGTACTTC. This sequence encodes CASSHALVAHYEQYF.

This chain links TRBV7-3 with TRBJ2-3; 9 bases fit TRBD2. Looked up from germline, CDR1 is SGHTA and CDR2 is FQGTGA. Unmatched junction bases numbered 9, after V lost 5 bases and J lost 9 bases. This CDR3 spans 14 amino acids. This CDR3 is CASSPSSGVSTQYF. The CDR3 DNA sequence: TGTGCCAGCAGCCCGTCTAGCGGGGTTAGCACGCAGTATTTT.

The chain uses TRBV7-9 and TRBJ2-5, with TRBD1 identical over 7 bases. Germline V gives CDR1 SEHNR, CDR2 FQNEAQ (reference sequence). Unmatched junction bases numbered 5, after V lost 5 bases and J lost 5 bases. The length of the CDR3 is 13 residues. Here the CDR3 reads CASSPQGWETQYF. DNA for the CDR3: TGTGCCAGCAGCCCACAGGGGTGGGAGACCCAGTACTTC.

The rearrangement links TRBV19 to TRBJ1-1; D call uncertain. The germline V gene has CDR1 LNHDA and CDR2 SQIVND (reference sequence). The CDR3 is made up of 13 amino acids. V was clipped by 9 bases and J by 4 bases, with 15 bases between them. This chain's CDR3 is CASRGIPSTEAFF. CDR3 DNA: TGTGCCAGCCGCGGGATCCCCAGCACTGAAGCTTTCTTT.

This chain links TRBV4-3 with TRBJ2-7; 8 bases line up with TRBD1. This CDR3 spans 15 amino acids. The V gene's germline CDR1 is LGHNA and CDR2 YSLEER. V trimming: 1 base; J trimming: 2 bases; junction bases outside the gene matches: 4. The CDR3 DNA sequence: TGCGCCAGCAGCCAAGGGACAGGGCGTCCCTACGAGCAGTACTTC. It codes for CASSQGTGRPYEQYF.